Shown below are 20 T cell receptor beta chains from a single sample sequenced in a study of response to subunit inactivated influenza vaccine (dated by TCRdb to 2017 to 2018). Library preparation used RT-PCR. Instrument used: Illumina HiSeq 2500. TCRdb reprocessed the public reads (quality trimming at Q25 with fastp, clone calling with MiXCR) and kept in-frame beta chains. Each record represents a unique CDR3 protein, reported with the most common genes and DNA among its rows. The sample includes approximately 250,000 distinct CDR3 sequences, with roughly an eighth observed a single time. 7.5% to 10% of the sample belongs to the ten largest clones. The sample was non-naive T cells sorted from PBMCs, taken approximately 15 days before vaccination. Sample cell subset or site, as interpreted from the label and publication: memory T cell fraction. The source of these receptors is a middle-aged man who received an inactivated influenza vaccine. Donor details come from another sample of the same person, matched by shared clones.

This clonotype was picked up a small number of times. V and J are TRBV12-3 or TRBV12-4 and TRBJ2-1, with 12 positions matching TRBD2. The CDR3 consists of 16 residues. V was clipped by 6 bases and J by 0 bases; unmatched bases: 3. CDR3 residues: CASSRGLAGSYNEQFF. As DNA, the CDR3 is TGTGCCAGCAGCCGGGGACTAGCGGGCTCCTACAATGAGCAGTTCTTC.

In its sample, this clonotype is medium-sized. The gene calls are TRBV7-8 and TRBJ2-7, with D possibly matching TRBD2 (6 bases). V shed 4 bases and J shed 0 bases, with 16 bases lying between them. Germline V gene data show CDR1 as SGHVS and CDR2 as FQNEAQ. The CDR3 runs 16 residues. CDR3: CASSSPLGGASYEQYF. CDR3 DNA: TGTGCCAGCAGCTCCCCCCTTGGCGGGGCCTCCTACGAGCAGTACTTC. Together with reference TRBV7-8 and TRBJ2-7, the CDR3 gives the full variable domain: GAGVSQSPRYKVAKRGQDVALRCDPISGHVSLFWYQQALGQGPEFLTYFQNEAQLDKSGLPSDRFFAERPEGSVSTLKIQRTQQEDSAVYLCASSSPLGGASYEQYFGPGTRLTVT.

This clonotype was detected many times. The CDR3 is CASSNSGRAVGNEQFF. Here the CDR3 DNA reads TGTGCCAGCAGCAATAGCGGGAGGGCCGTTGGCAATGAGCAGTTCTTC. V usage is TRBV7-9 and J usage is TRBJ2-1; 11 bases are shared with TRBD2. The germline CDR1 and CDR2 sequences are SEHNR and FQNEAQ (reference sequence). The CDR3 spans 16 residues. V was clipped by 5 bases and J by 6 bases; unmatched bases: 9.

This clonotype was seen a few times. The chain joins TRBV6-2 or TRBV6-3 to TRBJ2-1, with TRBD2 matching over 10 bases. The CDR3 contains 17 residues. Germline V lookup: CDR1 MNHEY, CDR2 SVGEGT. V trimming: 2 bases; J trimming: 5 bases; junction bases outside the gene matches: 9. The CDR3 loop reads CASSYQGSGRSNNEQFF. The DNA for the CDR3 is TGTGCCAGCAGTTACCAGGGTAGCGGGAGGTCCAACAATGAGCAGTTCTTC.

Many counts were recorded for this clonotype. This chain connects TRBV14 to TRBJ2-1, with a weak D call TRBD1 (5 bases). Trimming pared 0 bases from V and 2 bases from J, leaving 11 bases between. This CDR3 is 16 amino acids long. Per germline, CDR1 SGHDN and CDR2 FVKESK. Here the CDR3 reads CASSQDMWTTYNEQFF. CDR3 DNA: TGTGCCAGCAGCCAAGATATGTGGACAACCTACAATGAGCAGTTCTTC.

CDR3 DNA sequence: TGCAGTGCTAGAGATCGGCAGTCGGCCTATAATTCACCCCTCCACTTT. It yields the protein CSARDRQSAYNSPLHF. V is TRBV20-1 and J is TRBJ1-6, with no clear D. CDR3 length equals 16 residues. The V gene's germline CDR1 is DFQATT and CDR2 SNEGSKA (reference sequence). Between the trimmed V and J ends, which lost 0 bases and 2 bases, there was a span of 11 bases.

The J gene is TRBJ2-3, the V gene TRBV5-1; D call uncertain. The ends were cut back, 10 bases at V and 1 base at J, with 28 bases in the middle. CDR1 SGHRS and CDR2 YFSETQ come from the germline V gene. This CDR3 is 18 amino acids long. The CDR3 DNA follows: TGCGCCGGGCTACTCTTAGGACCGCCGAGTTTTCGCACAGATACGCAGTATTTT. It encodes CAGLLLGPPSFRTDTQYF.

In its sample, this clonotype was seen a few times. The chain joins TRBV27 to TRBJ2-1; D not certain. Trimming cost V 5 bases and J 0 bases, with 17 bases left between them. The germline V gene encodes CDR1 MNHEY and CDR2 SMNVEV (reference sequence). This CDR3 contains 17 residues. Here the CDR3 DNA reads TGTGCCAGCAGTCGATCTCAAGAACTTCGCTCCTACAATGAGCAGTTCTTC. It specifies CASSRSQELRSYNEQFF.

This clonotype showed up just a few times. V is TRBV5-1 and J is TRBJ2-1; D is unresolved. Trimming cost V 4 bases and J 3 bases, with 11 bases left between them. The CDR3 spans 14 residues. Germline-derived CDR1 and CDR2 are SGHRS and YFSETQ. For the CDR3, the DNA is TGCGCCAGCAGCCGGACGGAAAACTACAATGAGCAGTTCTTC. It specifies CASSRTENYNEQFF.

The CDR3 is CASSQAPRGIYNEQFF. CDR3 nucleotide sequence: TGCGCCAGCAGCCAAGCCCCCAGGGGAATCTACAATGAGCAGTTCTTC. The chain carries TRBV4-1 and TRBJ2-1; D may be TRBD1 (6 bases). The CDR3 totals 16 residues. V lost 1 base and J lost 3, with 13 bases in between. CDR1 is MGHRA and CDR2 is YSYEKL in the germline V gene.

This clonotype was seen at least ten times. The chain couples TRBV7-8 to TRBJ2-1, with D perhaps TRBD1 (6 bases). This CDR3 region has 15 residues. The ends were cut back, 3 bases at V and 0 bases at J, with 9 bases in the middle. Germline V gene data show CDR1 as SGHVS and CDR2 as FQNEAQ. In nucleotides, the CDR3 is TGTGCCAGCAGCTTGAGGGGGAGCTCCTACAATGAGCAGTTCTTC. Protein product: CASSLRGSSYNEQFF.

This rearrangement joins TRBV7-6 to TRBJ2-5, with D tentatively TRBD1 (5 bases). Germline loops: CDR1 SGHVS, CDR2 FNYEAQ. This CDR3 has 14 residues. Trimming left V 5 bases short and J 0 bases short, with 10 bases between. CDR3 sequence: CASSHRLYQETQYF. In DNA form, the CDR3 reads TGTGCCAGCAGCCACAGGTTATACCAAGAGACCCAGTACTTC.

The chain employs TRBV9 and TRBJ2-1, with D maybe TRBD2 (6 bases). The CDR3 length is 16 residues. Germline V gene data show CDR1 as SGDLS and CDR2 as YYNGEE. Trimming took off 3 bases at V and 4 bases at J, with 17 bases between the two ends. The CDR3 DNA reads TGTGCCAGCAGCGGGGGGACCACCGGGAGATACAATGAGCAGTTCTTC. It translates to CASSGGTTGRYNEQFF. Full variable domain (remainder filled in from reference TRBV9 and TRBJ2-1): DSGVTQTPKHLITATGQRVTLRCSPRSGDLSVYWYQQSLDQGLQFLIQYYNGEERAKGNILERFSAQQFPDLHSELNLSSLELGDSALYFCASSGGTTGRYNEQFFGPGTRLTVL.

This clonotype appeared a few times. The chain uses TRBV6-5 and TRBJ1-1; possible D gene TRBD1, 5 bases. V lost 1 base, J lost 3 bases, and 9 bases lay in between. Germline-derived CDR1 and CDR2 are MNHEY and SVGAGI. This CDR3 is 14 amino acids long. CDR3: CASSYLAGYTEAFF. The DNA of the CDR3 is TGTGCCAGCAGTTACTTAGCAGGGTACACTGAAGCTTTCTTT.

This clonotype was detected ten times or more. The chain links TRBV12-3 or TRBV12-4 to TRBJ1-1, with D tentatively TRBD1 (5 bases). The CDR3 is 13 amino acids. V was shortened by 7 bases and J by 4 bases, with 13 bases between the two germline ends. CDR3 loop: CASTRGEGTEAFF. The CDR3 DNA follows: TGTGCCAGCACCCGGGGGGAGGGCACTGAAGCTTTCTTT.

This clonotype has more than one count but fewer than ten. J is TRBJ2-5 and V is TRBV20-1, with D possibly matching TRBD2 (5 bases). V was shortened by 6 bases and J by 2 bases, with 19 bases between the two germline ends. The CDR3 is 15 residues long. The germline CDR1 and CDR2 sequences are DFQATT and SNEGSKA (reference sequence). The CDR3 here is CSAYAPDGKQETQYF. The CDR3 nucleotides are TGCAGTGCCTACGCTCCGGACGGGAAACAAGAGACCCAGTACTTC.

This clonotype was seen only a few times. This chain uses TRBV6-1 with TRBJ2-3, with D tentatively TRBD1 (6 bases). Deletions cut 6 bases from V and 3 bases from J, with 10 bases between. CDR3 length equals 13 residues. The germline gives CDR1 MNHNS, CDR2 SASEGT. The CDR3: CASRSRGTDTQYF. The CDR3 nucleotides read TGTGCCAGCAGATCCAGGGGAACAGATACGCAGTATTTT.

This clonotype was detected many times. The chain couples TRBV5-1 to TRBJ2-2, with D unresolved. The V and J ends lost 2 bases and 3 bases respectively, with 8 bases between them. There are 14 residues in the CDR3. Germline values: CDR1 SGHRS, CDR2 YFSETQ. The CDR3 sequence: CASSLLQDTGELFF. DNA of the CDR3: TGCGCCAGCAGCTTATTACAAGACACCGGGGAGCTGTTTTTT. The whole variable domain, remainder taken from reference TRBV5-1 and TRBJ2-2, is KAGVTQTPRYLIKTRGQQVTLSCSPISGHRSVSWYQQTPGQGLQFLFEYFSETQRNKGNFPGRFSGRQFSNSRSEMNVSTLELGDSALYLCASSLLQDTGELFFGEGSRLTVL.

This clonotype has ten or more counts. The chain combines TRBV6-2 or TRBV6-3 with TRBJ2-1; possible D gene TRBD1, 6 bases. The CDR3 extends over 14 amino acids. The V end was cut by 2 bases, the J end by 7 bases, with 12 bases between. Germline V CDR1 and CDR2: MNHEY, SVGEGT. This chain's CDR3 is CASSYGGQKNEQFF. DNA for the CDR3: TGTGCCAGCAGTTACGGGGGCCAAAAAAATGAGCAGTTCTTC.

The sample holds many counts of this clonotype. The chain couples TRBV5-1 to TRBJ1-4; tentatively, D is TRBD1 (5 bases). Looked up from germline, CDR1 is SGHRS and CDR2 is YFSETQ. Trimming pared 4 bases from V and 7 bases from J, leaving 11 bases between. The CDR3 length is 13 residues. In DNA form, the CDR3 reads TGCGCCAGCAGCCAAGACAGAGGTGAAAAACTGTTTTTT. Its translation is CASSQDRGEKLFF.